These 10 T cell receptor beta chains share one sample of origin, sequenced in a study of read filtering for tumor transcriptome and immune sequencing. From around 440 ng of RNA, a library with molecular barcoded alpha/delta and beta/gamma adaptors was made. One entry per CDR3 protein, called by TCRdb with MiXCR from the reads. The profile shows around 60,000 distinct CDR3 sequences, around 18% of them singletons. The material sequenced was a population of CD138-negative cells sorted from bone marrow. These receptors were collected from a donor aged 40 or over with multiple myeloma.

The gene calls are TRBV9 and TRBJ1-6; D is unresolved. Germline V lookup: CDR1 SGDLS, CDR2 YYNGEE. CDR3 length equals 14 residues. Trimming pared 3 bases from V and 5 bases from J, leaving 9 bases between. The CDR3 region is CASSGLGDNSPLHF. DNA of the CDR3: TGTGCCAGCAGCGGACTAGGAGATAATTCACCCCTCCACTTT.

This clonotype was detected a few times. The CDR3 spells CSADRGANTEAFF. In DNA, the CDR3 is TGCAGTGCAGACAGGGGAGCAAACACTGAAGCTTTCTTT. The chain couples TRBV20-1 to TRBJ1-1, with TRBD1 identical over 8 bases. The CDR3 runs 13 residues. V was pared by 6 bases and J by 2 bases, with 5 bases of the junction left unmatched. Germline V lookup: CDR1 DFQATT, CDR2 SNEGSKA (reference sequence).

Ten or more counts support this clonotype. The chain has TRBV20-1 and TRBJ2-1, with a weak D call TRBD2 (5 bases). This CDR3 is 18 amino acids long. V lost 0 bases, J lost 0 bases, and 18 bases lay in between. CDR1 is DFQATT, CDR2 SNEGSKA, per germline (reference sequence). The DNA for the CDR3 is TGCAGTGCTAGAGATGGGCTAGCAGTTAAGCCCTCCTACAATGAGCAGTTCTTC. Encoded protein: CSARDGLAVKPSYNEQFF.

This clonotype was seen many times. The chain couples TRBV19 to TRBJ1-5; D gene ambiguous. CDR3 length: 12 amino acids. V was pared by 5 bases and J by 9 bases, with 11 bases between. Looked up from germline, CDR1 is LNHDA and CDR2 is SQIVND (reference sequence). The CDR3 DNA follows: TGTGCCAGTAGTCCCCCGGACCGGCCCCAGCATTTT. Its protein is CASSPPDRPQHF.

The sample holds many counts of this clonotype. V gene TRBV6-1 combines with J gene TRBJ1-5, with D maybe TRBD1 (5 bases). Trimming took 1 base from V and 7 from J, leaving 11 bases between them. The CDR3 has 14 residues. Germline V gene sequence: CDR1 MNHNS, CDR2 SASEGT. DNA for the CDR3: TGTGCCAGCAGTGAAGAGGCAGGGAACCAGCCCCAGCATTTT. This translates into CASSEEAGNQPQHF.

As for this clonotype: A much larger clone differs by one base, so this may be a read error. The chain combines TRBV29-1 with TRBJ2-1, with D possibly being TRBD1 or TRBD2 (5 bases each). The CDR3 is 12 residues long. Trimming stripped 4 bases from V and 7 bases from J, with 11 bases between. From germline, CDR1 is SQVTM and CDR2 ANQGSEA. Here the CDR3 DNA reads TGCAGCGTTGTGCAGGGAGCGAATGAGCAGTTCTTC. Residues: CSVVQGANEQFF.

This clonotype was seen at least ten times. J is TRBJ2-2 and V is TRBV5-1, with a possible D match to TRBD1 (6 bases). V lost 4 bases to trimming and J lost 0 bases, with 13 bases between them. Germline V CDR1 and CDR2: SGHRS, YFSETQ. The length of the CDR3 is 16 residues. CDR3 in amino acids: CASSESGTTNTGELFF. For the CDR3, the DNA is TGCGCCAGCAGCGAATCCGGGACAACGAACACCGGGGAGCTGTTTTTT.

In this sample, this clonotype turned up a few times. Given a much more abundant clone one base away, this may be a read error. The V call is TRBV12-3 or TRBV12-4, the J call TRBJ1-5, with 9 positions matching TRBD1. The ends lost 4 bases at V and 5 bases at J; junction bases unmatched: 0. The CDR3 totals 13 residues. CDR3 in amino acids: CASSWDRDQPQHF. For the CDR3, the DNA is TGTGCCAGCAGTTGGGACAGGGATCAGCCCCAGCATTTT.

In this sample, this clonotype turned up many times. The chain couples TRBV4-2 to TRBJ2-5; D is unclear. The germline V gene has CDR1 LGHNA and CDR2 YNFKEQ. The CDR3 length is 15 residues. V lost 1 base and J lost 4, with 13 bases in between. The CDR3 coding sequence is TGTGCCAGCAGCCAAGCGGCAGGTTTAGGAGAGACCCAGTACTTC. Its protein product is CASSQAAGLGETQYF.

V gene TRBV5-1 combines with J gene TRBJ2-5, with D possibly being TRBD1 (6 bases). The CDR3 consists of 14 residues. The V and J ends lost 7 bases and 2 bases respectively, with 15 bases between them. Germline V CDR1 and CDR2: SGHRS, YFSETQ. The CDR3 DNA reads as TGCGCCAGCTCCCGGGACACCCCTCAAGAGACCCAGTACTTC. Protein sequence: CASSRDTPQETQYF.